This TCR beta chain was captured by sequencing in a study of blood T cell repertoires in COVID-19. CDR3 size: 15 residues. Between the trimmed V and J ends, which lost 3 bases and 2 bases, there was a span of 12 bases. CDR1 is SGHTA and CDR2 is FQGNSA in the germline V gene. TCRdb keeps only in-frame clones here, not all; method: immunoSEQ multiplex PCR. The sample includes over 15,000 clones, 82% of them seen just once. This TCR came from an elderly man with active COVID-19. This chain links TRBV7-2 with TRBJ2-3; TRBD2 is a possible D gene (6 bases). Specimen: peripheral blood. The CDR3 spells CASSFLAGHTDTQYF. The CDR3 DNA follows: TGTGCCAGCAGCTTCCTCGCGGGGCACACAGATACGCAGTATTTT.